This T cell receptor (beta chain) was profiled in a study of blood T cell repertoires in COVID-19. Measured with immunoSEQ multiplex PCR; TCRdb has only the in-frame clones, and not every one. This sample has some 190,000 clones; approximately 90% occur once, and the top ten carry around 25%. Sequenced sample: PBMCs or T cells enriched from blood (not recorded which). The source of this sequence is a woman in her 40s in a cohort exposed to, infected with or recovered from COVID-19 (not recorded which).

In DNA, the CDR3 is TGCGCCAGCAGGCCCTCGCAGGGATATGAAAAACTGTTTTTT. This encodes CASRPSQGYEKLFF. This chain connects TRBV4-1 to TRBJ1-4; possible D gene TRBD1, 5 bases. The germline V and J ends were trimmed by 6 bases and 6 bases, with 14 bases remaining between them. Germline loops: CDR1 MGHRA, CDR2 YSYEKL. This CDR3 contains 14 residues.